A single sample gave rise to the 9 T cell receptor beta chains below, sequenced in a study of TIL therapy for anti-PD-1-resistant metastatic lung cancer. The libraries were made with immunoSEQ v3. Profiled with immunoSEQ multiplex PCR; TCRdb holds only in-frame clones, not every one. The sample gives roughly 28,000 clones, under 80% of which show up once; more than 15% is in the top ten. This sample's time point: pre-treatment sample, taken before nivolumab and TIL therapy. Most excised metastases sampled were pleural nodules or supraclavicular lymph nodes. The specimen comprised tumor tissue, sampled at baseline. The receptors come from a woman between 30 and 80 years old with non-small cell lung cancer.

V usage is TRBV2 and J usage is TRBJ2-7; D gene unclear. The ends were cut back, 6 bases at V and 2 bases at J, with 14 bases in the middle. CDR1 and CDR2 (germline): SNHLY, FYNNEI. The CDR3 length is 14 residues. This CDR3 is CASSGPGSAYEQYF. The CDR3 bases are TGTGCCAGCAGCGGTCCCGGTTCCGCCTACGAGCAGTACTTC. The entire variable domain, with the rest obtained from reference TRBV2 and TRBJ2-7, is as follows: EPEVTQTPSHQVTQMGQEVILRCVPISNHLYFYWYRQILGQKVEFLVSFYNNEISEKSEIFDDQFSVERPDGSNFTLKIRSTKLEDSAMYFCASSGPGSAYEQYFGPGTRLTVT.

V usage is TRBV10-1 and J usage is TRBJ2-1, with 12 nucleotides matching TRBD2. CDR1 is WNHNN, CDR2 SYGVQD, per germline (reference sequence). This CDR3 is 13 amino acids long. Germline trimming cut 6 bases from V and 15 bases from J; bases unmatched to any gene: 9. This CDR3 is CASSEGLAGLRFF. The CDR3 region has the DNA TGCGCCAGCAGCGAGGGACTAGCGGGTTTAAGGTTCTTC.

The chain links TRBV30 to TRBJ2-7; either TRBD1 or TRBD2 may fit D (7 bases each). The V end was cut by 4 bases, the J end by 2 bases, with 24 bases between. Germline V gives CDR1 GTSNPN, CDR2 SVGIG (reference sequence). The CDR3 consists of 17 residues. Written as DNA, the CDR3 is TGTGCCTGGATGGACGAGGGGGCAAGCGGGGCTGCCTACGAGCAGTACTTC. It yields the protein CAWMDEGASGAAYEQYF.

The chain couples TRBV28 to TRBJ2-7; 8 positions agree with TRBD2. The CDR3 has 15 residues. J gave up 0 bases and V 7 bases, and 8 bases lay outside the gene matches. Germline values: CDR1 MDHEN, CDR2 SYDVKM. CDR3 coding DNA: TGTGCCAGCACTTCCGGGACTAGTCTCTCCTACGAGCAGTACTTC. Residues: CASTSGTSLSYEQYF.

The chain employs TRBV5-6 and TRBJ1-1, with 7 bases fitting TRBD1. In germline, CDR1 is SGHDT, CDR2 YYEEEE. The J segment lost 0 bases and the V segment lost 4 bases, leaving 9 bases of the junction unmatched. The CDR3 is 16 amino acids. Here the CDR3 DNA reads TGTGCCAGCAGCCCGACCGGGACAGCGATGAACACTGAAGCTTTCTTT. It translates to CASSPTGTAMNTEAFF.

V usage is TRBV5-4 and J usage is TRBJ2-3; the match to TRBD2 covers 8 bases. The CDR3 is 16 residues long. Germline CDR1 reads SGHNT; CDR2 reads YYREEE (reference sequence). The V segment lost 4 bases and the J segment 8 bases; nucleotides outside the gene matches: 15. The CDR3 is CASSHDGFGRAGTQYF. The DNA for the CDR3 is TGTGCCAGCAGCCACGACGGTTTCGGGAGGGCCGGTACGCAGTATTTT. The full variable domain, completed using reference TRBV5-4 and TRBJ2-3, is ETGVTQSPTHLIKTRGQQVTLRCSSQSGHNTVSWYQQALGQGPQFIFQYYREEENGRGNFPPRFSGLQFPNYSSELNVNALELDDSALYLCASSHDGFGRAGTQYFGPGTRLTVL.

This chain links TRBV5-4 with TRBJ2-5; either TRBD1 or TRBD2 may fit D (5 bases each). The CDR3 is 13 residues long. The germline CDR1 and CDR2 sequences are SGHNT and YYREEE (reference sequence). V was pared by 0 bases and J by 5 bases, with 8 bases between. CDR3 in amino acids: CASSLGRGETQYF. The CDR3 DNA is TGTGCCAGCAGCTTGGGACGGGGCGAGACCCAGTACTTC.

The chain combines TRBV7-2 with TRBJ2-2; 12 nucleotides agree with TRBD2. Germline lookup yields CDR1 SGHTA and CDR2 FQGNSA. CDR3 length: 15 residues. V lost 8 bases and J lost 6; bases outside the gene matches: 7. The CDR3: CASGPTSGRAGELFF. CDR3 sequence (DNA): TGTGCCAGCGGACCGACTAGCGGGAGAGCCGGGGAGCTGTTTTTT.

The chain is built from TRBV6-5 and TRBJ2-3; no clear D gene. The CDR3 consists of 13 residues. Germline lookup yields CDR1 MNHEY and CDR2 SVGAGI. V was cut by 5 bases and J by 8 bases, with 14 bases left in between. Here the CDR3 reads CASSGYAAGTQYF. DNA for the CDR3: TGTGCCAGCAGTGGTTACGCCGCCGGTACGCAGTATTTT.